This T cell receptor (beta chain) was captured by sequencing in a study of CD8 T cells in ankylosing spondylitis. Study-wide points: According to the report, clones linked to the disease were significantly enriched in matched synovial fluid samples taken from ankylosing spondylitis patients. Characteristic of ankylosing spondylitis blood, it appeared, was a TCR beta motif comprising fewer than 10 highly homologous variants.

Ten or more counts support this clonotype. Its antigen is currently unknown. The CDR3 is 11 residues long. The germline gives CDR1 SQVTM, CDR2 ANQGSEA. Between the trimmed V and J ends, which lost 7 bases and 3 bases, there was a span of 10 bases. TCRdb passed the 5' RACE reads through MiXCR, listing each CDR3 protein once. The top ten hold approximately 15% of the sample, which has about 220,000 distinct CDR3 sequences, approximately 7.3% seen once. Sequencing used blood, either unsorted or a sorted T cell fraction (not recorded which). This TCR was sampled from a male donor with ankylosing spondylitis. This chain joins TRBV29-1 and TRBJ2-7, with D possibly TRBD1 on 6 matching bases. CDR3 DNA sequence: TGCAGCGGGGGACATCTCTACGAGCAGTACTTC. Translation: CSGGHLYEQYF.